This TCR beta chain was sequenced for a study of cytomegalovirus exposure and HLA in healthy donors. For this clone: Its antigen is still unknown.

CDR1 and CDR2 (germline): KGHSH, LQKENI. The CDR3 is 17 amino acids. The V segment lost 6 bases and the J segment 7 bases; nucleotides outside the gene matches: 17. Findings and limits, study-wide: The study listed 150 to 200 cytomegalovirus-associated TCR beta chains.

Data came from immunoSEQ multiplex PCR; TCRdb stores just in-frame clones and leaves some out. The profile shows about 330,000 clones, about nine tenths of them singletons. V and J are TRBV18 and TRBJ2-7; the match to TRBD1 covers 11 bases. This clonotype originated in a woman aged 25 to 39 in good health and CMV-seropositive. The sequencing sample was made of PBMCs. CDR3 coding DNA: TGTGCCAGCTCGATAGTGCCGGGACAGGGGGACGCCGGGGAGCAGTACTTC. Translation: CASSIVPGQGDAGEQYF.